Listed here are 25 T cell receptor beta chains from one sample, sequenced in a study of cytomegalovirus exposure and HLA in healthy donors. The PCR made use of 60 Vbeta and 13 Jbeta primers. The assay was immunoSEQ multiplex PCR, and TCRdb's table has in-frame clones only and misses some. The data hold 300,000 or so clones, with 80% to 90% observed a single time. The sequencing sample was made of PBMCs. These receptor sequences come from a woman in her forties in good health and CMV-seropositive.

The chain carries TRBV29-1 and TRBJ1-1; no clear D gene. CDR1 SQVTM and CDR2 ANQGSEA come from the germline V gene. V lost 8 bases and J 2 bases, leaving 12 bases between the germline ends. The CDR3 is 12 amino acids. The CDR3 DNA is TGCAGCAGTAGTAATGTAAACACTGAAGCTTTCTTT. It specifies CSSSNVNTEAFF.

About this clone: One end of the junction does not line up with germline, which may come from a read error. The chain joins TRBV6-1 to TRBJ2-7; D gene uncertain. Germline CDR1 and CDR2: MNHNS and SASEGT. The CDR3 covers 14 residues. CDR3 sequence (DNA): TGTGCCAGCAGTGAATCCACAGACCCCTACGGGCAGTACTTC. The encoded protein is CASSESTDPYGQYF.

V is TRBV2 and J is TRBJ2-2; the match to TRBD1 covers 8 bases. The trim removed 2 bases at V and 7 bases at J, leaving 3 bases unmatched. CDR3 length equals 14 residues. The V gene's germline CDR1 is SNHLY and CDR2 FYNNEI. The CDR3 loop reads CASSEQGAYGELFF. CDR3 nucleotides: TGTGCCAGCAGTGAACAGGGGGCGTACGGGGAGCTGTTTTTT.

V usage is TRBV6-5 and J usage is TRBJ2-5, with 8 nucleotides matching TRBD2. V lost 5 bases to trimming and J lost 6 bases; unmatched junction nucleotides: 11. The CDR3 contains 15 residues. Germline V gene lookup returns CDR1 MNHEY and CDR2 SVGAGI. CDR3 DNA: TGTGCCAGCAGTCGGGGGGGAGGGCTGGTGAAGACCCAGTACTTC. This sequence encodes CASSRGGGLVKTQYF.

The chain combines TRBV19 with TRBJ2-3; weak D call: TRBD1 (5 bases). The length of the CDR3 is 14 residues. V lost 5 bases, J lost 0 bases, and 9 bases lay in between. Germline loops: CDR1 LNHDA, CDR2 SQIVND (reference sequence). In DNA, the CDR3 is TGTGCCAGTAGTCCAGGGTTTAGCACAGATACGCAGTATTTT. This codes for CASSPGFSTDTQYF.

V usage is TRBV19 and J usage is TRBJ1-2; tentatively, D is TRBD1 (6 bases). Germline CDR1 LNHDA, CDR2 SQIVND (reference sequence). This CDR3 has 13 residues. V gave up 6 bases and J gave up 6 bases, with 14 bases separating them. This CDR3 is CASSRHRTDGYTF. Here the CDR3 DNA reads TGTGCCAGTAGCCGGCACCGGACAGATGGCTACACCTTC.

This clone was seen more than once but under ten times. J is TRBJ2-5 and V is TRBV11-2, with a weak D call TRBD2 (6 bases). The germline V gene encodes CDR1 SGHAT and CDR2 FQNNGV. Trimming pared 5 bases from V and 5 bases from J, leaving 12 bases between. This CDR3 spans 13 amino acids. CDR3 in DNA: TGTGCCAGCAGCCCCGGGAGCAGGGAGACCCAGTACTTC. Translating it yields CASSPGSRETQYF.

The CDR3 region has the DNA TGTGCCAGCAGCTTACAGGGGGCCGGCAATCAGCCCCAGCATTTT. This sequence encodes CASSLQGAGNQPQHF. The chain employs TRBV28 and TRBJ1-5; 9 nucleotides match TRBD1. In germline, CDR1 is MDHEN, CDR2 SYDVKM. Germline trimming cut 6 bases from V and 2 bases from J; bases unmatched to any gene: 5. There are 15 residues in the CDR3. Drawing the rest from reference TRBV28 and TRBJ1-5, the complete variable domain is DVKVTQSSRYLVKRTGEKVFLECVQDMDHENMFWYRQDPGLGLRLIYFSYDVKMKEKGDIPEGYSVSREKKERFSLILESASTNQTSMYLCASSLQGAGNQPQHFGDGTRLSIL.

J is TRBJ1-4 and V is TRBV21-1; TRBD1 is taken as the D call from the table, unchecked against the DNA. TRBV21-1 is described as a pseudogene. The CDR3 loop spans 14 amino acids. The CDR3 sequence: CASSKTPRNEKLFF. CDR3 coding DNA: TGTGCCAGCAGCAAGACACCTCGGAATGAAAAACTGTTTTTT.

The gene calls are TRBV7-8 and TRBJ1-5, with D tentatively TRBD1 (6 bases). The germline CDR1 and CDR2 sequences are SGHVS and FQNEAQ. The CDR3 is 17 amino acids. V was trimmed by 5 bases and J by 4 bases, leaving 21 bases between them. CDR3 in DNA: TGTGCCAGCAGCCCCCGGAGCAGGGGTTTGTCAAATCAGCCCCAGCATTTT. Translation gives CASSPRSRGLSNQPQHF. The complete variable domain, with remaining parts taken from reference TRBV7-8 and TRBJ1-5, reads GAGVSQSPRYKVAKRGQDVALRCDPISGHVSLFWYQQALGQGPEFLTYFQNEAQLDKSGLPSDRFFAERPEGSVSTLKIQRTQQEDSAVYLCASSPRSRGLSNQPQHFGDGTRLSIL.

The chain has TRBV27 and TRBJ2-7; D is perhaps TRBD2 (6 bases). The CDR3 consists of 13 residues. Germline CDR1 MNHEY, CDR2 SMNVEV (reference sequence). Trimming took off 6 bases at V and 5 bases at J, with 14 bases between the two ends. CDR3 sequence reads: CASSYSGRHEQYF. The CDR3 bases are TGTGCCAGCAGCTATAGTGGGAGGCACGAGCAGTACTTC.

This clone turned up a few times. V and J are TRBV4-2 and TRBJ2-3; TRBD2 matches 8 bases. The V and J ends lost 0 bases and 1 base, in that order; junction bases with no gene match: 9. The CDR3 runs to 18 residues. CDR1 and CDR2 (germline): LGHNA, YNFKEQ. The CDR3 DNA sequence: TGTGCCAGCAGCCAAGAGACGGGGTGGCGGGGGGGCACAGATACGCAGTATTTT. Its translation is CASSQETGWRGGTDTQYF.

Comment on this clone: The sample contains more than one DNA sequence encoding this CDR3. This CDR3 is CASSSLYEQYF. The CDR3 coding sequence is TGTGCCAGCAGTTCCCTTTACGAGCAGTACTTC. The chain links TRBV28 to TRBJ2-7; D is unresolved. The CDR3 loop spans 11 amino acids. The V gene lost 4 bases and the J gene lost 4 bases, with 5 bases spanning the gap. Germline assignment: CDR1 MDHEN and CDR2 SYDVKM.

The genes are TRBV7-6 and TRBJ2-3; 14 nucleotides line up with TRBD2. Unmatched junction bases numbered 4, after V lost 4 bases and J lost 4 bases. The germline gives CDR1 SGHVS, CDR2 FNYEAQ. This CDR3 comprises 16 residues. CDR3 nucleotides: TGTGCCAGCAGCTCGGGACTAGCGGGAGTTCCAGATACGCAGTATTTT. Amino acids: CASSSGLAGVPDTQYF. Supplemented by reference TRBV7-6 and TRBJ2-3, the full variable domain reads GAGVSQSPRYKVTKRGQDVALRCDPISGHVSLYWYRQALGQGPEFLTYFNYEAQQDKSGLPNDRFSAERPEGSISTLTIQRTEQRDSAMYRCASSSGLAGVPDTQYFGPGTRLTVL.

This clone was observed a single time. The CDR3 reads CAWSKWSGQVDTQYF. For the CDR3, the DNA is TGTGCCTGGAGTAAATGGTCGGGACAAGTTGATACGCAGTATTTT. The V and J genes are TRBV30 and TRBJ2-3; D possibly corresponds to TRBD1 (6 bases). The length of the CDR3 is 15 residues. CDR1 is GTSNPN and CDR2 is SVGIG in the germline V gene (reference sequence). Trimming removed 2 bases from V and 6 bases from J, with 18 bases in between. The complete variable domain, with remaining parts taken from reference TRBV30 and TRBJ2-3, reads SQTIHQWPATLVQPVGSPLSLECTVEGTSNPNLYWYRQAAGRGLQLLFYSVGIGQISSEVPQNLSASRPQDRQFILSSKKLLLSDSGFYLCAWSKWSGQVDTQYFGPGTRLTVL.

This clone was picked up one time. A read error may account for a junction end that differs from germline. Written as DNA, the CDR3 is TGTGCCAGCAGATTATCGGCGGAGAACACTGAAGCTTTCTTT. Translation gives CASRLSAENTEAFF. This chain connects TRBV28 to TRBJ1-1, with D uncertain. The CDR3 sequence is 14 residues long. The germline V gene has CDR1 MDHEN and CDR2 SYDVKM.

This clone was seen just once. The chain links TRBV7-9 to TRBJ1-1, with D uncertain. Germline-derived CDR1 and CDR2 are SEHNR and FQNEAQ (reference sequence). V gave up 3 bases and J gave up 2 bases, with 10 bases separating them. CDR3 length equals 14 residues. This chain's CDR3 is CASSFDSSNTEAFF. CDR3 nucleotide sequence: TGTGCCAGCAGCTTCGATAGCAGTAACACTGAAGCTTTCTTT.

To note about this clone: The junction departs from germline at one end; a sequencing error may be responsible. The V gene is TRBV27, the J gene TRBJ2-7; 8 nucleotides align to TRBD2. This CDR3 has 14 amino acids. CDR1 is MNHEY and CDR2 is SMNVEV in the germline V gene (reference sequence). CDR3 DNA sequence: TGTGCCAGCCGAACACAGGGACTAGACTACGGGCAGTACTTC. Protein product: CASRTQGLDYGQYF.

The CDR3, as DNA: TGCGCCAGCAGCTCGTTAGCGGGAAATAAACAAGAGACCCAGTACTTC. This codes for CASSSLAGNKQETQYF. The V gene is TRBV5-1, the J gene TRBJ2-5; 8 nucleotides line up with TRBD2. CDR3 size: 16 residues. After removal of 3 bases from V and 2 bases from J, the junction contained 9 bases not matched to a gene. Germline CDR1 is SGHRS and CDR2 is YFSETQ.

V usage is TRBV9 and J usage is TRBJ2-6, with 9 bases aligning to TRBD1. CDR3 size: 18 residues. Looked up from germline, CDR1 is SGDLS and CDR2 is YYNGEE. V gave up 4 bases and J gave up 0 bases; unmatched junction bases: 8. The CDR3 sequence: CASSTRQGGSSGANVLTF. CDR3 in DNA: TGTGCCAGCAGCACAAGACAGGGGGGTAGCTCTGGGGCCAACGTCCTGACTTTC.

This sequence joins TRBV7-8 and TRBJ1-1, with TRBD1 matching over 10 bases. The length of the CDR3 is 16 residues. The germline V gene encodes CDR1 SGHVS and CDR2 FQNEAQ. V lost 4 bases to trimming and J lost 4 bases; unmatched junction nucleotides: 9. The CDR3 region is CASSSAPTGGSTEAFF. CDR3 DNA sequence: TGTGCCAGCAGCTCCGCCCCGACAGGGGGCTCCACTGAAGCTTTCTTT.

The CDR3 nucleotides are TGTGCCAGCAGCCCCCTAGCGGGCAACTCCAATGAGCAGTTCTTC. This sequence encodes CASSPLAGNSNEQFF. This chain joins TRBV7-9 and TRBJ2-1; 8 nucleotides agree with TRBD2. After removal of 5 bases from V and 6 bases from J, the junction contained 9 bases not matched to a gene. CDR1 and CDR2 (germline): SEHNR, FQNEAQ (reference sequence). The CDR3 length is 15 residues.

The chain combines TRBV6-1 with TRBJ1-5, with D perhaps TRBD1 (5 bases). Per germline, CDR1 MNHNS and CDR2 SASEGT. V was clipped by 8 bases and J by 1 base, with 15 bases between them. The CDR3 has 15 residues. The CDR3 nucleotides are TGTGCCAGCGGGGGGAGGTCGGGCAGCAATCAGCCCCAGCATTTT. Translation: CASGGRSGSNQPQHF.

The V and J genes are TRBV4-2 and TRBJ2-3, with D uncertain. Trimming removed 1 base at V and 0 bases at J, with 11 bases between. CDR1 and CDR2 (germline): LGHNA, YNFKEQ. This CDR3 region has 16 residues. The CDR3 loop reads CASSQALIQSTDTQYF. The CDR3 region has the DNA TGTGCCAGCAGCCAAGCTTTGATACAGAGCACAGATACGCAGTATTTT.

This clone was seen a handful of times. This sequence joins TRBV9 and TRBJ1-4, with 7 bases aligning to TRBD1. Germline values: CDR1 SGDLS, CDR2 YYNGEE. This CDR3 spans 15 amino acids. With V trimmed by 4 bases and J by 3 bases, 6 bases remained unmatched. The CDR3 spells CASSLTGDPNEKLFF. The CDR3 nucleotides read TGTGCCAGCAGCTTAACAGGGGACCCTAATGAAAAACTGTTTTTT.